These 27 T cell receptor beta chains were all obtained from the same sample, sequenced in a study of blood T cell repertoires in COVID-19. The protocol was immunoSEQ multiplex PCR, while the TCRdb copy is restricted to in-frame clones and leaves out a portion. The data contain roughly 200,000 clones, 75% to 85% of them seen just once; the ten biggest clones take up 12%. The source material was PBMCs or T cells enriched from blood (not recorded which). The receptors originated from a man aged 35 to 55 who had recovered from COVID-19.

The chain links TRBV6-5 to TRBJ1-6, with D maybe TRBD1 (5 bases). The germline CDR1 and CDR2 sequences are MNHEY and SVGAGI. Trimming removed 7 bases at V and 13 bases at J, with 23 bases between. The CDR3 spans 15 residues. In nucleotides, the CDR3 is TGTGCCAGCACCCACCGTGGGGCGGCTCGCGGTCCCCTCCACTTT. Residues: CASTHRGAARGPLHF.

This chain uses TRBV24-1 with TRBJ2-2, with a possible D match to TRBD1 (6 bases). Germline V gene lookup returns CDR1 KGHDR and CDR2 SFDVKD. The germline V and J ends were trimmed by 1 base and 6 bases, with 11 bases remaining between them. The CDR3 runs to 15 residues. The CDR3 loop is CATSDFDRRAGELFF. CDR3 in DNA: TGTGCCACCAGTGATTTCGACAGGCGGGCCGGGGAGCTGTTTTTT.

Only a few counts were recorded for this clone. J is TRBJ1-1 and V is TRBV28; possible D gene TRBD1, 6 bases. Germline-derived CDR1 and CDR2 are MDHEN and SYDVKM. The germline V and J ends were trimmed by 1 base and 0 bases, with 15 bases remaining between them. This CDR3 is built from 17 residues. CDR3 protein: CASSLYRGAGLNTEAFF. Written as DNA, the CDR3 is TGTGCCAGCAGTTTATATCGGGGGGCGGGGTTGAACACTGAAGCTTTCTTT.

This clone was picked up one time. The J gene is TRBJ2-7, the V gene TRBV4-2, with 7 bases matching TRBD1. V was pared by 4 bases and J by 2 bases, with 8 bases of the junction left unmatched. CDR1 and CDR2 (germline): LGHNA, YNFKEQ. The length of the CDR3 is 15 residues. CDR3 loop: CASSPTGAPPYEQYF. In nucleotides, the CDR3 is TGTGCCAGCAGCCCTACAGGGGCTCCCCCCTACGAGCAGTACTTC.

The chain combines TRBV11-2 with TRBJ1-2; D unclear. Germline-derived CDR1 and CDR2 are SGHAT and FQNNGV. Trimming took 5 bases from V and 2 from J, leaving 15 bases between them. This CDR3 is built from 15 residues. In DNA form, the CDR3 reads TGTGCCAGCAGCCTCATGAGCGGAACGAACTATGGCTACACCTTC. As protein: CASSLMSGTNYGYTF.

The chain uses TRBV9 and TRBJ1-1; 8 positions agree with TRBD1. The CDR3 contains 15 residues. The V segment lost 2 bases and the J segment 0 bases; nucleotides outside the gene matches: 3. Germline V gene sequence: CDR1 SGDLS, CDR2 YYNGEE. This chain's CDR3 is CASSVTGDLNTEAFF. The CDR3 DNA is TGTGCCAGCAGCGTGACAGGGGACCTGAACACTGAAGCTTTCTTT. The full variable domain, completed using reference TRBV9 and TRBJ1-1, is DSGVTQTPKHLITATGQRVTLRCSPRSGDLSVYWYQQSLDQGLQFLIQYYNGEERAKGNILERFSAQQFPDLHSELNLSSLELGDSALYFCASSVTGDLNTEAFFGQGTRLTVV.

This clone came up a few times. The chain joins TRBV3-1 (or the pseudogene TRBV3-2) to TRBJ1-1; 9 bases line up with TRBD1. Per the germline V gene, CDR1 is LGHDT and CDR2 is YNNKEL (reference sequence). J gave up 7 bases and V 4 bases, and 4 bases lay outside the gene matches. This CDR3 contains 13 residues. The CDR3 here is CASSLTGGVEAFF. Here the CDR3 DNA reads TGTGCCAGCAGCCTTACAGGGGGCGTTGAAGCTTTCTTT.

J is TRBJ1-2 and V is TRBV27; no definite D call. Trimming removed 3 bases at V and 5 bases at J, with 16 bases between. The CDR3 consists of 15 residues. Germline assignment: CDR1 MNHEY and CDR2 SMNVEV (reference sequence). The CDR3 here is CASSLAGGSGYGYTF. The CDR3 nucleotides are TGTGCCAGCAGTTTGGCGGGAGGGTCTGGGTATGGCTACACCTTC.

The gene calls are TRBV5-1 and TRBJ2-3; no firm D call. Germline-derived CDR1 and CDR2 are SGHRS and YFSETQ. The CDR3 has 14 amino acids. The V gene lost 0 bases and the J gene lost 2 bases, with 7 bases spanning the gap. Here the CDR3 DNA reads TGCGCCAGCAGCTTGGCTGTCCTCACAGATACGCAGTATTTT. This sequence encodes CASSLAVLTDTQYF.

V usage is TRBV6-5 and J usage is TRBJ1-2; the D gene is possibly TRBD1 (5 bases). The CDR3 has 14 amino acids. Germline CDR1 and CDR2: MNHEY and SVGAGI. Trimming took 1 base from V and 8 from J, leaving 14 bases between them. The CDR3: CASSYLGGDDGYTF. The CDR3 bases are TGTGCCAGCAGTTACTTGGGAGGGGACGACGGCTACACCTTC.

CDR3 sequence (DNA): TGTGCCAGCAGCCCCCGGGACACTTCCTACGAGCAGTACGTC. It translates to CASSPRDTSYEQYV. V is TRBV7-9 and J is TRBJ2-7; tentatively, D is TRBD1 (6 bases). The germline V gene encodes CDR1 SEHNR and CDR2 FQNEAQ (reference sequence). This CDR3 region has 14 residues. V was trimmed by 5 bases and J by 1 base, leaving 12 bases between them.

This chain joins TRBV6-5 and TRBJ2-7; 7 bases fit TRBD1. From germline, CDR1 is MNHEY and CDR2 SVGAGI. This CDR3 is built from 14 residues. V lost 6 bases to trimming and J lost 5 bases; unmatched junction nucleotides: 10. The CDR3 is CASSEVQGSNEQYV. In DNA, the CDR3 is TGTGCCAGCAGCGAGGTACAGGGGTCGAACGAGCAGTACGTC.

This rearrangement joins TRBV5-4 to TRBJ2-3; D may be TRBD2 (6 bases). Trimming removed 4 bases at V and 0 bases at J, with 21 bases between. CDR3 length: 18 amino acids. Germline CDR1 and CDR2: SGHNT and YYREEE (reference sequence). The CDR3 coding sequence is TGTGCCAGCAGCCTAAACTACCGGGACTCCGCTAGCACAGATACGCAGTATTTT. This gives the protein CASSLNYRDSASTDTQYF.

This chain links TRBV28 with TRBJ1-2; D gene ambiguous. This CDR3 contains 17 residues. Trimming shortened V by 1 base and J by 8 bases, and 23 bases separated the two germline ends. Germline V gene lookup returns CDR1 MDHEN and CDR2 SYDVKM. DNA of the CDR3: TGTGCCAGCAGTTTATTGAGAGGACTAACCTCGAAGGGAGGCTACACCTTC. It specifies CASSLLRGLTSKGGYTF.

This clone was counted between two and nine times. The rearrangement uses TRBV27 and TRBJ2-7, with D possibly matching TRBD2 (5 bases). Germline loops: CDR1 MNHEY, CDR2 SMNVEV (reference sequence). This CDR3 contains 14 residues. V was cut by 3 bases and J by 2 bases, with 11 bases left in between. CDR3 DNA: TGTGCCAGCAGTTTCTCCGGGGTTACCTACGAGCAGTACTTC. Its translation is CASSFSGVTYEQYF.

The rearrangement links TRBV9 to TRBJ2-1, with TRBD1 matching over 12 bases. CDR3 size: 18 residues. The trim removed 3 bases at V and 7 bases at J, leaving 14 bases unmatched. Germline V gene data show CDR1 as SGDLS and CDR2 as YYNGEE. The CDR3 spells CASSGSTGQGAGGNEQFF. CDR3 nucleotide sequence: TGTGCCAGCAGCGGGTCGACGGGACAGGGGGCTGGTGGGAATGAGCAGTTCTTC.

In its sample, this clone was seen once. The chain employs TRBV27 and TRBJ2-1, with TRBD2 identical over 11 bases. The CDR3 has 16 amino acids. The germline gives CDR1 MNHEY, CDR2 SMNVEV (reference sequence). Trimming took 2 bases from V and 9 from J; bases not matched to a gene: 9. The CDR3 DNA reads as TGTGCCAGCAGTTTAAGAACTAGCGGGAGAACCGGTGAGCAGTTCTTC. It is translated as CASSLRTSGRTGEQFF.

V is TRBV6-5 and J is TRBJ1-5; TRBD1 is a possible D gene (5 bases). V was shortened by 2 bases and J by 6 bases, with 11 bases between the two germline ends. This CDR3 spans 14 amino acids. The germline gives CDR1 MNHEY, CDR2 SVGAGI. The CDR3 nucleotides read TGTGCCAGCAGTTACGACAGCCGGGCTCAGCCCCAGCATTTT. Encoded protein: CASSYDSRAQPQHF.

This chain links TRBV7-9 with TRBJ2-1, with D tentatively TRBD2 (5 bases). The V end lost 7 bases, the J end lost 0 bases, and 10 bases lay between the germline ends. Germline assignment: CDR1 SEHNR and CDR2 FQNEAQ (reference sequence). This CDR3 has 14 residues. As DNA, the CDR3 is TGTGCCAGCATCAGCGGTCTCTCCTACAATGAGCAGTTCTTC. Translation: CASISGLSYNEQFF.

The chain is built from TRBV4-1 and TRBJ2-1; no clear D gene. CDR1 is MGHRA, CDR2 YSYEKL, per germline. The CDR3 spans 15 residues. V was shortened by 1 base and J by 0 bases, with 7 bases between the two germline ends. The CDR3 here is CASSQAESSYNEQFF. As DNA, the CDR3 is TGCGCCAGCAGCCAAGCGGAGAGCTCCTACAATGAGCAGTTCTTC.

This clone has only one observation. The V and J genes are TRBV6-2 or TRBV6-3 and TRBJ2-2, with TRBD2 matching over 11 bases. CDR1 is MNHEY and CDR2 is SVGEGT in the germline V gene. V dropped 4 bases and J dropped 4; count of bases not matched to a gene: 5. The CDR3 length is 16 residues. The CDR3 loop is CASSFPGTSGTGELFF. The CDR3 coding sequence is TGTGCCAGCAGTTTCCCTGGGACTAGCGGCACCGGGGAGCTGTTTTTT.

The chain employs TRBV2 and TRBJ1-2; 7 bases match TRBD1. V shed 3 bases, J shed 8 bases, and the junction held 12 bases outside the gene matches. Germline CDR1 reads SNHLY; CDR2 reads FYNNEI. The CDR3 contains 15 residues. CDR3 loop: CASSEIETGPIGYTF. The CDR3, as DNA: TGTGCCAGCAGTGAGATAGAGACAGGGCCTATAGGCTACACCTTC.

The rearrangement joins TRBV14 to TRBJ2-1; possible D gene TRBD2, 5 bases. V was clipped by 1 base and J by 6 bases, with 16 bases between them. Germline CDR1 reads SGHDN; CDR2 reads FVKESK. CDR3 length equals 16 residues. CDR3 DNA: TGTGCCAGCAGCCAAGTGTCGGGATCCCCTTCCAATGAGCAGTTCTTC. Its translation is CASSQVSGSPSNEQFF. Drawing the rest from reference TRBV14 and TRBJ2-1, the complete variable domain is EAGVTQFPSHSVIEKGQTVTLRCDPISGHDNLYWYRRVMGKEIKFLLHFVKESKQDESGMPNNRFLAERTGGTYSTLKVQPAELEDSGVYFCASSQVSGSPSNEQFFGPGTRLTVL.

A note on this clone: One junction end does not reproduce the germline sequence, and a read error may be involved. The chain combines TRBV7-6 with TRBJ1-3; D unclear. Germline CDR1 SGHVS, CDR2 FNYEAQ. The CDR3 consists of 9 residues. The CDR3 reads CASRVREHF. The CDR3 DNA reads as TGTGCCAGCCGCGTCCGGGAACATTTT.

The count of this clone is one. The gene calls are TRBV10-3 and TRBJ1-3, with TRBD1 as a possible D gene (5 bases). Germline lookup yields CDR1 ENHRY and CDR2 SYGVKD. V was clipped by 5 bases and J by 0 bases, with 14 bases between them. The CDR3 runs 16 residues. CDR3 protein: CAISYGSRDSGNTIYF. Written as DNA, the CDR3 is TGTGCCATCAGTTACGGCTCCAGGGACTCTGGAAACACCATATATTTT.

This chain connects TRBV6-5 to TRBJ2-1, with D possibly TRBD2 on 6 matching bases. The CDR3 loop spans 12 amino acids. Per the germline V gene, CDR1 is MNHEY and CDR2 is SVGAGI. Trimming stripped 10 bases from V and 3 bases from J, with 10 bases between. CDR3 sequence reads: CATSAYYNEQFF. The CDR3 DNA reads as TGTGCCACTAGCGCCTACTACAATGAGCAGTTCTTC.

This clone was seen only a few times. This chain uses TRBV4-1 with TRBJ2-7; 11 bases match TRBD2. The CDR3 totals 16 residues. Germline CDR1 is MGHRA and CDR2 is YSYEKL. J was trimmed by 3 bases and V by 2 bases; bases with no gene match: 6. In DNA form, the CDR3 reads TGCGCCAGCAGCCAAAGCCTAGCGGGAGGATTCTACGAGCAGTACTTC. This codes for CASSQSLAGGFYEQYF.